The rows below give T cell receptor beta chains drawn from one sample of a study of shared clonotypes between healthy human individuals. TCRdb's copy holds only in-frame clones and misses some; the assay was immunoSEQ multiplex PCR. The table lists about 580,000 clones, 95% to 98% of them singletons. The sequenced material came from naive CD8+ T cells sorted from blood. The receptor source for this set is a man aged 25-45 years in good health. CDR3s include the opening cysteine and the closing phenylalanine or tryptophan. A D gene is named only where the DNA matches it firmly.

>TRBV6-5|-|TRBJ1-4
CASSYMGPREKLFF
TGTGCCAGCAGTTACATGGGACCGCGTGAAAAACTGTTTTTT
>TRBV23-1|-|TRBJ2-7
CASSQPTYEQYF
TGCGCCAGCAGTCAGCCGACCTACGAGCAGTACTTC
>TRBV29-1|-|TRBJ2-7
CSVEFRAYEQYF
TGCAGCGTTGAATTCAGGGCCTACGAGCAGTACTTC
>TRBV7-2|-|TRBJ2-1
CASSDWENEQFF
TGTGCCAGCAGCGACTGGGAGAATGAGCAGTTCTTC
>TRBV4-1|-|TRBJ1-1
CASSRNGASGTEAFF
TGCGCCAGCAGCCGAAATGGGGCCTCGGGCACTGAAGCTTTCTTT
>TRBV9|-|TRBJ2-7
CASSVDPAYEQYF
TGTGCCAGCAGCGTAGATCCGGCCTACGAGCAGTACTTC
>TRBV15|-|TRBJ2-1
CATSRDHPAVDYNEQFF
TGTGCCACCAGCAGAGATCATCCAGCGGTGGACTACAATGAGCAGTTCTTC
>TRBV4-3|-|TRBJ1-2
CASSQDPEAPRGYTF
TGCGCCAGCAGCCAAGACCCTGAGGCGCCTAGAGGCTACACCTTC
>TRBV15|TRBD1|TRBJ2-5
CATSSPSGQGGETQYF
TGTGCCACCAGCAGCCCCTCAGGACAGGGAGGAGAGACCCAGTACTTC
>TRBV10-2|-|TRBJ2-7
CASLDSGYEQYF
TGCGCCAGCCTAGATAGCGGATACGAGCAGTACTTC
>TRBV28|-|TRBJ2-1
CASSLRGPDEQFF
TGTGCCAGCAGTTTAAGGGGACCCGATGAGCAGTTCTTC
>TRBV28|-|TRBJ1-2
CASTPGTLHYGYTF
TGTGCCAGCACCCCAGGGACCCTACACTATGGCTACACCTTC
>TRBV7-9|-|TRBJ2-7
CASSEPGGYEQYF
TGTGCCAGCAGCGAGCCTGGGGGTTACGAGCAGTACTTC
>TRBV7-9|TRBD2|TRBJ2-1
CASSSLAGAADEQFF
TGTGCCAGCAGCTCGTTAGCGGGAGCGGCTGATGAGCAGTTCTTC
>TRBV6-1|-|TRBJ2-3
CASSELPRSTDTQYF
TGTGCCAGCAGTGAACTCCCCAGGAGCACAGATACGCAGTATTTT
>TRBV5-8|-|TRBJ2-1
CASSSGFFKVDEQFF
TGTGCCAGCAGCTCAGGGTTCTTCAAGGTGGATGAGCAGTTCTTC
>TRBV11-2|-|TRBJ2-7
CASSTPPAGHEQYF
TGTGCCAGCAGCACCCCCCCCGCGGGTCACGAGCAGTACTTC
>TRBV30|TRBD1|TRBJ2-7
CAWSADRTEQYF
TGTGCCTGGAGCGCGGACAGGACCGAGCAGTACTTC
>TRBV7-9|-|TRBJ2-5
CASSSERPFAGQETQYF
TGTGCCAGCAGCTCCGAACGACCGTTTGCGGGGCAAGAGACCCAGTACTTC
>TRBV7-9|-|TRBJ2-7
CASSFTAQGQLTYEQYF
TGTGCCAGCAGCTTCACCGCTCAGGGACAATTGACCTACGAGCAGTACTTC